Listed below are T cell receptor beta chains from one sample, sequenced in a study of cytomegalovirus exposure and HLA in healthy donors. Libraries were prepared by immunoSEQ multiplex PCR; TCRdb keeps only in-frame clonotypes and omits some of them. The repertoire holds roughly 220,000 clones, with 65% to 85% as singletons. The sample taken for sequencing was PBMCs. The receptors stem from a woman in her 30s in good health and CMV-seropositive. The CDR3 runs from the conserved cysteine through the conserved F or W. A D gene is named only where the DNA matches it firmly. The listing skips clone size in some rows; elsewhere it reads once, few, many or a size class.

.	.	TRBV30	TRBJ1-2	CAWSVGPRYGYTF	TGTGCCTGGAGTGTCGGCCCCAGGTATGGCTACACCTTC
.	.	TRBV30	TRBJ1-1	CAWRPPNTEAFF	TGTGCCTGGAGACCCCCGAACACTGAAGCTTTCTTT
.	.	TRBV6-5	TRBJ2-1	CASSYNFWRTNEQFF	TGTGCCAGCAGTTATAATTTCTGGCGGACCAATGAGCAGTTCTTC
.	.	TRBV5-4	TRBJ1-2	CASSEHGAMGYGYTF	TGTGCCAGCAGCGAACATGGGGCGATGGGCTATGGCTACACCTTC
.	.	TRBV9	TRBJ2-1	CASSQSGEYNEQFF	TGTGCCAGCAGCCAGTCGGGAGAATACAATGAGCAGTTCTTC
TRBD2	.	TRBV5-1	TRBJ2-1	CASSTRTGLAGSEQFF	TGCGCCAGCAGCACGAGAACGGGACTAGCGGGATCTGAGCAGTTCTTC
.	.	TRBV30	TRBJ2-7	CAWSVLPAYEVTYEQYF	TGTGCCTGGAGTGTACTCCCCGCTTATGAAGTAACCTACGAGCAGTACTTC
.	.	TRBV2	TRBJ2-7	CASSSGPSYEQYF	TGTGCCAGCAGTTCCGGGCCCTCCTACGAGCAGTACTTC
.	.	TRBV27	TRBJ2-7	CASSFGYEQYF	TGTGCCAGCAGTTTTGGGTACGAGCAGTACTTC
.	.	TRBV29-1	TRBJ2-2	CSVESTDTGELFF	TGCAGCGTTGAATCGACAGACACCGGGGAGCTGTTTTTT
.	.	TRBV18	TRBJ2-7	CASSQGPRREQYF	TGTGCCAGCTCACAGGGACCCCGTCGGGAGCAGTACTTC
.	few	TRBV28	TRBJ2-7	CASSSYDGTYEQYF	TGTGCCAGCAGTTCTTACGACGGGACCTACGAGCAGTACTTC